This T cell receptor beta chain came from a study of shared T cell receptors in the human thymus. Germline CDR1 reads SNHLY; CDR2 reads FYNNEI. V was pared by 4 bases and J by 0 bases, with 12 bases between. The CDR3 sequence is 15 residues long. The data were produced by immunoSEQ multiplex PCR, yet TCRdb's version contains in-frame clones alone and is incomplete. The table includes 720,000 or so clones, roughly 85% detected once. These records were also assigned to another study, of human thymus T cells. That source adds: An apparent bias in V and J gene usage was seen in thymic and blood repertoires.

The specimen sequenced was thymocytes. V is TRBV2 and J is TRBJ1-2; a weak D match, TRBD1 (6 bases). The clonotype originates from a girl less than two years old with a congenital heart defect. DNA of the CDR3: TGTGCCAGCAGTGCTGGGACAACAGCTAACTATGGCTACACCTTC. This sequence encodes CASSAGTTANYGYTF.